These 12 T cell receptor beta chains were sequenced from one sample in a study of T cells in localized non-small cell lung cancer. Only in-frame clones appear in the TCRdb table, and some are missing; sequencing was by immunoSEQ multiplex PCR. The sample lists tens of thousands of clones, roughly 89% occurring once. Sequencing used peripheral blood, obtained before any cancer treatment. Receptor source: a man between 40 and 69 years old with stage I squamous cell lung carcinoma.

The chain combines TRBV19 with TRBJ1-5; perhaps TRBD1 as D (5 bases). The CDR3 is 19 residues long. Germline lookup yields CDR1 LNHDA and CDR2 SQIVND (reference sequence). Trimming took off 6 bases at V and 0 bases at J, with 24 bases between the two ends. The CDR3 coding sequence is TGTGCCAGTAGGAGGGGCTACCGAGGGAGTAGCTATAGCAATCAGCCCCAGCATTTT. This encodes CASRRGYRGSSYSNQPQHF.

The chain joins TRBV20-1 to TRBJ2-1; possible D gene TRBD1, 6 bases. CDR1 is DFQATT and CDR2 is SNEGSKA in the germline V gene (reference sequence). This CDR3 has 11 residues. Trimming pared 6 bases from V and 6 bases from J, leaving 9 bases between. The CDR3 sequence: CSARGFNEQFF. In nucleotides, the CDR3 is TGCAGTGCCAGGGGTTTCAATGAGCAGTTCTTC.

The chain uses TRBV14 and TRBJ2-1; 8 positions agree with TRBD2. Germline trimming cut 4 bases from V and 0 bases from J; bases unmatched to any gene: 11. The CDR3 loop spans 18 amino acids. Germline V gene lookup returns CDR1 SGHDN and CDR2 FVKESK. CDR3 in amino acids: CASSLSPGLGSSYNEQFF. The CDR3 bases are TGTGCCAGCAGCCTATCGCCGGGACTAGGGAGCTCCTACAATGAGCAGTTCTTC.

V gene TRBV18 combines with J gene TRBJ1-1; D is uncertain. The V end was cut by 2 bases, the J end by 0 bases, with 7 bases between. The CDR3 runs to 14 residues. The germline gives CDR1 KGHSH, CDR2 LQKENI. The CDR3 coding sequence is TGTGCCAGCTCACCAAGGCAGCTGAACACTGAAGCTTTCTTT. Its translation: CASSPRQLNTEAFF.

The rearrangement links TRBV28 to TRBJ2-2; the D gene is possibly TRBD1 (5 bases). Between the trimmed V and J ends, which lost 1 base and 2 bases, there was a span of 11 bases. The CDR3 is made up of 16 amino acids. Germline V lookup: CDR1 MDHEN, CDR2 SYDVKM. CDR3 sequence reads: CASSLYRQINTGELFF. For the CDR3, the DNA is TGTGCCAGCAGTTTATACAGACAGATTAACACCGGGGAGCTGTTTTTT.

This clone was observed a single time. The rearrangement joins TRBV6-1 to TRBJ1-1; D is unclear. Germline-derived CDR1 and CDR2 are MNHNS and SASEGT. Trimming took off 6 bases at V and 3 bases at J, with 11 bases between the two ends. The CDR3 totals 13 residues. CDR3 sequence reads: CASSRLADTEAFF. The CDR3 coding sequence is TGTGCCAGCAGCCGCCTTGCAGACACTGAAGCTTTCTTT.

The chain combines TRBV5-4 with TRBJ1-5; D is unresolved. Trimming pared 3 bases from V and 3 bases from J, leaving 13 bases between. This CDR3 has 15 residues. The germline gives CDR1 SGHNT, CDR2 YYREEE (reference sequence). CDR3 loop: CASSWGGETNQPQHF. Written as DNA, the CDR3 is TGTGCCAGCAGCTGGGGTGGGGAAACCAATCAGCCCCAGCATTTT.

The chain combines TRBV27 with TRBJ1-6, with TRBD1 matching 9 bases. V shed 2 bases and J 7 bases; nucleotides not matched to a gene: 0. From germline, CDR1 is MNHEY and CDR2 SMNVEV (reference sequence). The CDR3 has 14 residues. DNA for the CDR3: TGTGCCAGCAGTTTAGGGACAGGGAATTCACCCCTCCACTTT. Translation gives CASSLGTGNSPLHF.

The chain carries TRBV5-5 and TRBJ1-2; a possible D gene is TRBD1 (6 bases). Germline values: CDR1 SGHKS, CDR2 YYEKEE (reference sequence). V lost 4 bases and J lost 4, with 17 bases in between. The CDR3 sequence is 15 residues long. The chain's CDR3 is CASSVRTQGAYGYTF. The CDR3 DNA is TGTGCCAGCAGCGTCCGAACACAGGGAGCCTATGGCTACACCTTC.

The chain joins TRBV27 to TRBJ2-6, with 7 nucleotides matching TRBD1. Trimming took 6 bases from V and 2 from J; bases not matched to a gene: 7. This CDR3 spans 16 amino acids. In germline, CDR1 is MNHEY, CDR2 SMNVEV (reference sequence). The CDR3 protein is CASSQTGTAGANVLTF. The CDR3 DNA reads as TGTGCCAGCAGCCAGACCGGGACAGCTGGGGCCAACGTCCTGACTTTC.

The chain carries TRBV5-1 and TRBJ1-1; the D is unclear. V was cut by 4 bases and J by 6 bases, with 13 bases left in between. Per the germline V gene, CDR1 is SGHRS and CDR2 is YFSETQ. This CDR3 region has 13 residues. CDR3 in amino acids: CASSLKDFPEAFF. CDR3 DNA: TGCGCCAGCAGCCTTAAGGACTTCCCTGAAGCTTTCTTT.

The chain recombines TRBV28 with TRBJ1-6, with 7 bases identical to TRBD1. The germline gives CDR1 MDHEN, CDR2 SYDVKM. The J segment lost 5 bases and the V segment lost 7 bases, leaving 5 bases of the junction unmatched. This CDR3 has 14 residues. The CDR3 region is CASNVGQNNSPLHF. The CDR3 nucleotides are TGTGCCAGCAACGTGGGACAGAATAATTCACCCCTCCACTTT.